The rows below give T cell receptor beta chains drawn from one sample of a study of response to subunit inactivated influenza vaccine. In TCRdb, the RT-PCR reads were re-called with MiXCR into one record per CDR3 protein. Of about 520,000 distinct CDR3 sequences listed, roughly 7.6% are singletons. The input for sequencing was PBMCs from blood, taken less than 30 months after vaccination. These receptors all come from a man between 50 and 70 years old who received an inactivated influenza vaccine. Both conserved end residues are part of each CDR3. The D gene is left open where the match is weak. Size is stated for part of the rows, as once, few or many counts, or as a class when the clone is expanded.

length: 14
D: .
size: .
J: TRBJ2-2
V: TRBV7-2
DNA: TGTGCCAGCAGCTTAAGGGTTCTCACCGGGGAGCTGTTTTTT
CDR3: CASSLRVLTGELFF

length: 15
D: .
size: few
J: TRBJ1-6
V: TRBV6-1
DNA: TGTGCCAGCAGTGAAGCGGGGAATCCCAATTCACCCCTCCACTTT
CDR3: CASSEAGNPNSPLHF

length: 17
D: TRBD2
size: .
J: TRBJ2-3
V: TRBV24-1
DNA: TGTGCCACCAGTGACCCCCTAGCGGGAGATGCAAGAGATACGCAGTATTTT
CDR3: CATSDPLAGDARDTQYF

length: 13
D: .
size: many
J: TRBJ2-7
V: TRBV15
DNA: TGTGCCACCAGCCTGGACTTAACCTACGAGCAGTACTTC
CDR3: CATSLDLTYEQYF

length: 14
D: .
size: .
J: TRBJ2-3
V: TRBV7-9
DNA: TGTGCCGTCGGGGGCGGTAGGAGCGCGGATACGCAGTATTTT
CDR3: CAVGGGRSADTQYF

length: 11
D: .
size: many
J: TRBJ1-6
V: TRBV6-1
DNA: TGTGCCAGCAGTGAGGATTCACCCCTCCACTTT
CDR3: CASSEDSPLHF

length: 13
D: .
size: few
J: TRBJ2-1
V: TRBV6-6
DNA: TGTGCCAGCAGTTTCACTGGGGAGAATGAGCAGTTCTTC
CDR3: CASSFTGENEQFF

length: 17
D: .
size: .
J: TRBJ1-1
V: TRBV6-2/TRBV6-3
DNA: TGTGCCAGCAGTTATTCATTGGGGGGGCCCCTCGGCACTGAAGCTTTCTTT
CDR3: CASSYSLGGPLGTEAFF

length: 15
D: TRBD2
size: many
J: TRBJ2-1
V: TRBV12-3/TRBV12-4
DNA: TGTGCCAGCAGACTCGCTAGCGGGAGCTTCGATGAGCAGTTCTTC
CDR3: CASRLASGSFDEQFF

length: 16
D: .
size: many
J: TRBJ1-3
V: TRBV2
DNA: TGTGCCAGCAGTGATGGAACAGCAAACTCTGGAAACACCATATATTTT
CDR3: CASSDGTANSGNTIYF

length: 15
D: .
size: .
J: TRBJ2-3
V: TRBV5-5
DNA: TGTGCCAGCAGCTTGGACGCATGGAGCACAGATACGCAGTATTTT
CDR3: CASSLDAWSTDTQYF

length: 19
D: .
size: many
J: TRBJ1-6
V: TRBV24-1
DNA: TGTGCCACCAGTAACTGGGAGGGCGTCGTTTACCGGGGTAATTCACCCCTCCACTTT
CDR3: CATSNWEGVVYRGNSPLHF

length: 14
D: .
size: .
J: TRBJ2-1
V: TRBV10-1
DNA: TGCGCCAGCAGTAGAGGGGGGGGCATAGATGAGCAGTTCTTC
CDR3: CASSRGGGIDEQFF

length: 16
D: .
size: few
J: TRBJ2-7
V: TRBV3-1
DNA: TGTGCCAGCAGCCAAGACCCATACCGACCCCTCTTCGAGCAGTACTTC
CDR3: CASSQDPYRPLFEQYF

length: 18
D: .
size: few
J: TRBJ2-1
V: TRBV20-1
DNA: TGCAGTGCTAGAGATTCCGGCTTCCCTTCCCTTGGCTACAATGAGCAGTTCTTC
CDR3: CSARDSGFPSLGYNEQFF

length: 13
D: TRBD2
size: few
J: TRBJ2-5
V: TRBV20-1
DNA: TGCAGTGCTAGTGCGGGAGGGGAAGAGACCCAGTACTTC
CDR3: CSASAGGEETQYF

length: 15
D: .
size: .
J: TRBJ2-2
V: TRBV18
DNA: TGTGCCAGCTCACCACGCCCCCGGCGGGGCGGGGAGCTGTTTTTT
CDR3: CASSPRPRRGGELFF

length: 18
D: TRBD2
size: .
J: TRBJ2-2
V: TRBV12-3/TRBV12-4
DNA: TGTGCCAGCAGTTCTAGCAAAAGCGGGAGGGCCTTCACCGGGGAGCTGTTTTTT
CDR3: CASSSSKSGRAFTGELFF

length: 15
D: TRBD2
size: many
J: TRBJ2-3
V: TRBV12-3/TRBV12-4
DNA: TGTGCCAGCAACCGACTAGCGGGAGGGCGAAATACGCAGTATTTT
CDR3: CASNRLAGGRNTQYF

length: 16
D: .
size: few
J: TRBJ1-5
V: TRBV7-9
DNA: TGTGCCAGCAGCTTAGGGGTGGTTTCGAGCAATCAGCCCCAGCATTTT
CDR3: CASSLGVVSSNQPQHF

length: 15
D: .
size: few
J: TRBJ2-6
V: TRBV5-1
DNA: TGCGCCAGCAGCTTGGAATCTGCTGGGGCCAACGTCCTGACTTTC
CDR3: CASSLESAGANVLTF

length: 14
D: .
size: .
J: TRBJ2-2
V: TRBV5-5
DNA: TGTGCCAGCAGCTTGAGGGCAAGCACCGGGGAGCTGTTTTTT
CDR3: CASSLRASTGELFF

length: 16
D: .
size: few
J: TRBJ2-3
V: TRBV6-5
DNA: TGTGCCAGCAGTTACTCCCTATACCGGGGCGCAGATACGCAGTATTTT
CDR3: CASSYSLYRGADTQYF

length: 15
D: .
size: many
J: TRBJ2-2
V: TRBV5-1
DNA: TGCGCCAGCAGCTTTGGGCAGCTTAGTACCGGGGAGCTGTTTTTT
CDR3: CASSFGQLSTGELFF

length: 14
D: .
size: few
J: TRBJ2-2
V: TRBV3-1
DNA: TGTGCCAGCAGCCAAGTCGGTGACACCGGGGAGCTGTTTTTT
CDR3: CASSQVGDTGELFF

length: 14
D: TRBD2
size: .
J: TRBJ2-7
V: TRBV4-2
DNA: TGTGCCAGCAGCCAAGGACTAGCTGGTGGCGAGCAGTACTTC
CDR3: CASSQGLAGGEQYF

length: 16
D: TRBD1
size: .
J: TRBJ2-5
V: TRBV18
DNA: TGTGCCAGCTCACCACCCCGGGACAGGGGCCAAGAGACCCAGTACTTC
CDR3: CASSPPRDRGQETQYF

length: 15
D: TRBD1
size: many
J: TRBJ2-2
V: TRBV18
DNA: TGTGCCAGTAGTCAGGGACAGGTGAACACCGGGGAGCTGTTTTTT
CDR3: CASSQGQVNTGELFF

length: 15
D: .
size: .
J: TRBJ2-1
V: TRBV7-9
DNA: TGTGCCAGCAGCCCAACCAGGGTTGGAACCAATGAGCAGTTCTTC
CDR3: CASSPTRVGTNEQFF

length: 13
D: TRBD1
size: many
J: TRBJ2-1
V: TRBV20-1
DNA: TGCAGTGCCTCCGGCGACAGGGTAAATGAGCAGTTCTTC
CDR3: CSASGDRVNEQFF

length: 14
D: .
size: .
J: TRBJ1-4
V: TRBV6-1
DNA: TGTGCCAGCAGACCGACGATAACTAATGAAAAACTGTTTTTT
CDR3: CASRPTITNEKLFF

length: 16
D: .
size: .
J: TRBJ2-2
V: TRBV6-4
DNA: TGTGCCAGCAGTGAAGGAACAGGGAGGGGCACCGGGGAGCTGTTTTTT
CDR3: CASSEGTGRGTGELFF

length: 14
D: TRBD1
size: few
J: TRBJ2-7
V: TRBV10-3
DNA: TGTGCCACCCAGAGACAGGGGGTATTGAGCGAGCAGTACTTC
CDR3: CATQRQGVLSEQYF

length: 13
D: .
size: many
J: TRBJ2-3
V: TRBV20-1
DNA: TGCAGTGCCCCAGGGGGGATGATAGATACGCAGTATTTT
CDR3: CSAPGGMIDTQYF

length: 16
D: TRBD1
size: .
J: TRBJ1-2
V: TRBV4-2
DNA: TGTGCCAGCAGCCAAGAAGTGAATAGGGGGCTAAATGGCTACACCTTC
CDR3: CASSQEVNRGLNGYTF

length: 14
D: .
size: many
J: TRBJ2-7
V: TRBV5-1
DNA: TGCGCCAGCAGCATGGACGGGCGGCCCTACGAGCAGTACTTC
CDR3: CASSMDGRPYEQYF